This T cell receptor beta chain was profiled in a study of OX40 agonist ivuxolimab in advanced cancers. Study findings and constraints: Some nonresponders also had low normalized T-cell clonal expansion. CD8+ T cells showed, on average, more clonal expansion than CD4+ cells.

In the case of this clone: Its antigen remains unidentified.

Germline V gives CDR1 SGHTA, CDR2 FQGNSA. The CDR3 is 13 amino acids. V gave up 3 bases and J gave up 9 bases, with 9 bases separating them. Measured with immunoSEQ multiplex PCR; TCRdb has only the in-frame clones, and not every one. The table has around 37,000 clones, roughly 82% seen once. The sequence came from an adult with an advanced solid tumor such as melanoma, head and neck, liver or kidney cancer. Specimen: CD4+ or CD8+ T cells sorted from blood, collected in a trial of the OX40 agonist ivuxolimab. The chain is built from TRBV7-2 and TRBJ1-6; D is uncertain. CDR3 nucleotide sequence: TGTGCCAGCAGCTTCCAGACCCGTTCACCCCTCCACTTT. It is translated as CASSFQTRSPLHF.